One and the same sample provided the 5 T cell receptor beta chains below, sequenced in a study of blood T cell repertoires in COVID-19. Only in-frame clones appear in the TCRdb table, and some are missing; sequencing was by immunoSEQ multiplex PCR. Of roughly 200,000 clones in the sample, 75% to 90% are singletons; the top ten hold about 7%. Material for sequencing was peripheral blood. The origin of the receptors is a man in his sixties with acute or convalescent COVID-19.

The rearrangement uses TRBV29-1 and TRBJ1-5, with D possibly being TRBD1 (6 bases). The V gene lost 5 bases and the J gene lost 1 base, with 9 bases spanning the gap. CDR3 length: 13 residues. CDR1 SQVTM and CDR2 ANQGSEA come from the germline V gene. The CDR3 nucleotides are TGCAGCGTTCGGACAGACAGCAATCAGCCCCAGCATTTT. Translation: CSVRTDSNQPQHF. The full variable domain, completed using reference TRBV29-1 and TRBJ1-5, is SAVISQKPSRDICQRGTSLTIQCQVDSQVTMMFWYRQQPGQSLTLIATANQGSEATYESGFVIDKFPISRPNLTFSTLTVSNMSPEDSSIYLCSVRTDSNQPQHFGDGTRLSIL.

The chain couples TRBV28 to TRBJ1-1; D may be TRBD1 (5 bases). The CDR3 is made up of 14 amino acids. V lost 1 base and J lost 3, with 9 bases in between. CDR1 is MDHEN and CDR2 is SYDVKM in the germline V gene. CDR3 nucleotide sequence: TGTGCCAGCAGTTTATCGGCAGGGTACACTGAAGCTTTCTTT. Translated, it gives CASSLSAGYTEAFF.

This clone was picked up one time. The rearrangement links TRBV19 to TRBJ1-3; perhaps TRBD1 as D (5 bases). This CDR3 has 14 residues. Looked up from germline, CDR1 is LNHDA and CDR2 is SQIVND (reference sequence). Trimming stripped 2 bases from V and 3 bases from J, with 8 bases between. This chain's CDR3 is CASSISGGGNTIYF. The CDR3 coding sequence is TGTGCCAGTAGTATATCCGGGGGTGGAAACACCATATATTTT.

V gene TRBV27 combines with J gene TRBJ2-1; TRBD1 aligns across 8 bases. This CDR3 is 16 amino acids long. The V gene end was trimmed by 7 bases and the J gene end by 4 bases; junction bases not matched to a gene: 12. The V gene's germline CDR1 is MNHEY and CDR2 SMNVEV (reference sequence). The chain's CDR3 is CASTKRTGTGYNEQFF. CDR3 nucleotide sequence: TGTGCCAGCACCAAAAGGACCGGGACAGGTTACAATGAGCAGTTCTTC.

J is TRBJ2-1 and V is TRBV24-1; 8 positions match TRBD2. The V segment lost 1 base and the J segment 5 bases; nucleotides outside the gene matches: 6. Per germline, CDR1 KGHDR and CDR2 SFDVKD. The CDR3 is 16 amino acids. The CDR3 DNA reads as TGTGCCACCAGTGATTTAAGTACTAGCGGAAACAATGAGCAGTTCTTC. Translation: CATSDLSTSGNNEQFF.